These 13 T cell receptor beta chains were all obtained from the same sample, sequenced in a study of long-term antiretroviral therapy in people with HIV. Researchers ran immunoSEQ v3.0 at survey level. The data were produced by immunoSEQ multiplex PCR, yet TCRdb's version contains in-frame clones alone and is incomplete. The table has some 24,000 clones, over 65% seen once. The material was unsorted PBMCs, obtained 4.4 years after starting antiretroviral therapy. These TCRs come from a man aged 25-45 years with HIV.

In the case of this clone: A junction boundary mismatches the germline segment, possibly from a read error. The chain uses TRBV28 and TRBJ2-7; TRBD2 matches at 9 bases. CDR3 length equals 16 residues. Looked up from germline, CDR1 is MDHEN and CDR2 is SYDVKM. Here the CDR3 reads CASSQSPGTSSHEQYF. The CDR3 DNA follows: TGTGCCAGCAGTCAGTCCCCCGGGACTAGCTCCCACGAGCAGTACTTC.

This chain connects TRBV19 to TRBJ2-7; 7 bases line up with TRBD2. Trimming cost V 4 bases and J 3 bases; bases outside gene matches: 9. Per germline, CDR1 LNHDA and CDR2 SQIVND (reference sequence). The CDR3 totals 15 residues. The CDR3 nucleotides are TGTGCCAGTAGTACCGGGCAGCGGGATTTCTACGAGCAGTACTTC. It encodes CASSTGQRDFYEQYF.

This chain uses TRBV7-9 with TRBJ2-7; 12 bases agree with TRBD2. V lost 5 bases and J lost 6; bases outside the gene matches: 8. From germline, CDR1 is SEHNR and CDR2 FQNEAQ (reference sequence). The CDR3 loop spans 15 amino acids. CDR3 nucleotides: TGTGCCAGCAGCCCAGGACTAGCGGGAACAGGCGAGCAGTACTTC. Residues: CASSPGLAGTGEQYF.

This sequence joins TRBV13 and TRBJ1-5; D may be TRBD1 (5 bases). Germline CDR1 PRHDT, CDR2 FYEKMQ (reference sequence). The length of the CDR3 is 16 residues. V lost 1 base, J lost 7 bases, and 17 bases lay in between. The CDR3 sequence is CASSLDRGRVGQPQHF. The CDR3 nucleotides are TGTGCCAGCAGCTTAGATAGGGGCAGGGTCGGGCAGCCCCAGCATTTT.

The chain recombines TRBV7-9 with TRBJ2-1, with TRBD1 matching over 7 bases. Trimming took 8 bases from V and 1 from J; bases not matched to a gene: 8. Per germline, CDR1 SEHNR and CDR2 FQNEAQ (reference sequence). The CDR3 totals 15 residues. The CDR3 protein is CASSWDSSSYNEQFF. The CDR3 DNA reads TGTGCCAGCTCCTGGGACAGCTCTTCCTACAATGAGCAGTTCTTC.

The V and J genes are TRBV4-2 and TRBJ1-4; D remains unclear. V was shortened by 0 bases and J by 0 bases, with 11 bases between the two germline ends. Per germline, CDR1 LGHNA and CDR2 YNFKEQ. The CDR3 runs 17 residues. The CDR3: CASSQDRAVSTNEKLFF. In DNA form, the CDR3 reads TGTGCCAGCAGCCAAGATAGGGCCGTATCAACTAATGAAAAACTGTTTTTT.

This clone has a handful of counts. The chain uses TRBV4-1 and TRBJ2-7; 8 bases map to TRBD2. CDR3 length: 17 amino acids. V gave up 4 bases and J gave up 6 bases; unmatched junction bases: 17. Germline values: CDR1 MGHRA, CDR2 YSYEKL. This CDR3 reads CASSLSRDSGIRSEQYF. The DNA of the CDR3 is TGCGCCAGCAGCCTAAGTAGGGATAGCGGGATTAGGAGCGAGCAGTACTTC.

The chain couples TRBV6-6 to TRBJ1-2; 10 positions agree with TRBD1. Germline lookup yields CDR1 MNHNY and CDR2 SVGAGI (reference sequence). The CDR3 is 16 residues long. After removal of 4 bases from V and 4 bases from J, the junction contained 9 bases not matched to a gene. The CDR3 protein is CASSSTGTGDFYGYTF. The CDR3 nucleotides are TGTGCCAGCAGTTCGACAGGGACAGGGGATTTCTATGGCTACACCTTC.

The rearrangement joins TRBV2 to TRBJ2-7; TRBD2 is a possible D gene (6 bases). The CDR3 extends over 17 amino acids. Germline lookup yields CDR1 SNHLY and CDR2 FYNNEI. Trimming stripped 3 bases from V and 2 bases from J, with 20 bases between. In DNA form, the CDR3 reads TGTGCCAGCAGTGATAGACAATCGGGGGACTTCGCCTACGAGCAGTACTTC. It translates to CASSDRQSGDFAYEQYF.

The CDR3 protein is CASSLGQPSTSQHF. The DNA for the CDR3 is TGTGCCAGCAGTTTGGGACAGCCTTCCACGTCCCAGCATTTT. V usage is TRBV28 and J usage is TRBJ1-5; 7 bases fit TRBD1. CDR1 is MDHEN, CDR2 SYDVKM, per germline. CDR3 size: 14 residues. Trimming at V came to 3 bases and at J to 11 bases, leaving 10 bases not matched to a gene.

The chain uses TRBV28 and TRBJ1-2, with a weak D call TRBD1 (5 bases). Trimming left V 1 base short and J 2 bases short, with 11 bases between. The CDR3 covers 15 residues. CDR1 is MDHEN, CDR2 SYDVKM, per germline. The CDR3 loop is CASSLFREGNYGYTF. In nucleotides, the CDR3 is TGTGCCAGCAGTTTATTCAGGGAAGGGAACTATGGCTACACCTTC.

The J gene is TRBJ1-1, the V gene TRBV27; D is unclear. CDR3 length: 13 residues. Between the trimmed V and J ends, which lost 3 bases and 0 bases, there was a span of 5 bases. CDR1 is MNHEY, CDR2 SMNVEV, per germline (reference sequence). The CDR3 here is CASSFTVNTEAFF. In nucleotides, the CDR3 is TGTGCCAGCAGTTTCACAGTGAACACTGAAGCTTTCTTT.

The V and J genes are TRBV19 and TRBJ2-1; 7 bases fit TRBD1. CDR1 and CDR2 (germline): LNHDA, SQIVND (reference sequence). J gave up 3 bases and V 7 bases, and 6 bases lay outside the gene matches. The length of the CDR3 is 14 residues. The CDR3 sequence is CASNPRTGYNEQFF. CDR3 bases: TGTGCCAGTAACCCTCGGACAGGCTACAATGAGCAGTTCTTC.